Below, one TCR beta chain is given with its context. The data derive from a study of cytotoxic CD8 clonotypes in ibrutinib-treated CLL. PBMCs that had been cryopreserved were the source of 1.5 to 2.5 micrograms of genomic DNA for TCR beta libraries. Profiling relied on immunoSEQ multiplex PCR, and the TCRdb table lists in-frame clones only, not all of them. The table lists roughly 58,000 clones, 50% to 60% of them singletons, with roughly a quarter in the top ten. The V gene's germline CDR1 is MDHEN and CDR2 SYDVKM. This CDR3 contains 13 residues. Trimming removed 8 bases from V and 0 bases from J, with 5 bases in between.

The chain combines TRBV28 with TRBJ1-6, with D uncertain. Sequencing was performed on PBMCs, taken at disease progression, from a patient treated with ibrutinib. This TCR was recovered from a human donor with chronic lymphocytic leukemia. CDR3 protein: CASYSSYNSPLHF. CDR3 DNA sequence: TGTGCCAGCTATAGCTCCTATAATTCACCCCTCCACTTT.